This is a list of T cell receptor beta chains from one sample in a study of cytomegalovirus exposure and HLA in healthy donors. The table came from immunoSEQ multiplex PCR; TCRdb's copy has only in-frame clones and leaves some out. The table records over 150,000 clones, approximately 84% of them present only once. Sequences were obtained from PBMCs. These receptors were taken from a boy under 10 years old in good health and CMV-seronegative. CDR3s include the opening cysteine and the closing phenylalanine or tryptophan. Clone sizes are given selectively: once, few, many, or a class where the clone is expanded.

>NA|TRBV19|TRBJ2-3
CASRRTDESTDTQYF
>few|TRBV4-1|TRBJ1-2
CASSQGDRVGGYTF
>NA|TRBV15|TRBJ2-3
CATSAGGGGTDTQYF
>NA|TRBV6-6|TRBJ1-1
CASSYSPGTNTEAFF
>NA|TRBV25-1|TRBJ2-3
CASSESFVSGIWTDTQYF
>NA|TRBV13|TRBJ2-3
CASSRTPLAGITDTQYF
>NA|TRBV27|TRBJ2-7
CASSLTGSYEQYF
>NA|TRBV28|TRBJ1-2
CASSPISGRFYGYTF
>once|TRBV7-6|TRBJ1-3
CASSSSSSGNTIYF
>NA|TRBV5-1|TRBJ2-7
CASSPLTDYEQYF
>once|TRBV15|TRBJ2-1
CATREPSGRASEQFF
>NA|TRBV6-5|TRBJ1-4
CASSYRGAREKLFF
>NA|TRBV7-9|TRBJ2-5
CASSLTGTGNLETQYF
>NA|TRBV10-3|TRBJ2-3
CAISEPSLRDGGSTDTQYF
>NA|TRBV5-4|TRBJ2-1
CASSLGGTSGIYEQFF
>NA|TRBV29-1|TRBJ1-1
CSVSGILNTEAFF
>NA|TRBV14|TRBJ2-7
CASSQDRTSGRRIDEQYF
>NA|TRBV4-1|TRBJ2-7
CASSLNRDRENEQYF
>once|TRBV9|TRBJ1-4
CASSGERGTGYNEKLFF
>NA|TRBV9|TRBJ1-5
CASSSGDGGNQPQHF
>few|TRBV4-1|TRBJ2-1
CASSQVRGSTDNEQFF
>NA|TRBV23-1|TRBJ2-7
CASPKPKTQDSYEQYF
>NA|TRBV7-2|TRBJ2-7
CASSLARSAQSEQYF
>NA|TRBV5-1|TRBJ2-7
CASSPNSGTGAYEQYF
>NA|TRBV9|TRBJ1-1
CASSPRGLQGGNTEAFF
>NA|TRBV6-5|TRBJ1-2
CASGNYRGNYGYTF
>NA|TRBV7-8|TRBJ2-7
CASSLGPRDLLGF
>NA|TRBV4-2|TRBJ1-4
CASSLKGQGALGEKLFF
>few|TRBV10-1|TRBJ1-5
CASRGTVYSNQPQHF
>NA|TRBV27|TRBJ1-2
CASSLGGVYGYTF
>few|TRBV5-4|TRBJ2-3
CATLRGPGDTQYF
>NA|TRBV18|TRBJ2-3
CASSPGQGADTQYF
>NA|TRBV6-5|NA
CASSPRDRASEQYF
>NA|TRBV7-8|TRBJ2-6
CASSLWDSGTGFSGANVLTF
>NA|TRBV5-6|TRBJ2-7
CASSFLGTASYEQYF
>NA|TRBV2|TRBJ1-3
CASREQGAAGNTIYF
>NA|TRBV5-4|TRBJ2-1
CAGHNSGRATYNEQFF
>few|TRBV5-8|TRBJ2-2
CASNPRGGAHNTGELFF
>NA|TRBV2|TRBJ2-1
CASTRDLVPPNEQFF
>NA|TRBV10-3|TRBJ2-3
CATSGRGAADTQYF
>NA|TRBV28|TRBJ2-7
CASSLNPGAGTYEQYF